What follows describes a single T cell receptor (beta chain). The CDR3 is made up of 14 amino acids. CDR1 SGDLS and CDR2 YYNGEE come from the germline V gene. Unmatched junction bases numbered 10, after V lost 4 bases and J lost 13 bases. The data were obtained in a study of blood T cell repertoires in COVID-19. Study-level background: T cells, B-cell-depleted T cells, or PBMCs provided the cDNA or gDNA that served as material.

The data were produced by immunoSEQ multiplex PCR, yet TCRdb's version contains in-frame clones alone and is incomplete. The data show hundreds of thousands of clones, roughly 89% seen once. The sequence came from a woman aged 25 to 39 with acute or convalescent COVID-19. Sequences were obtained from peripheral blood. The chain couples TRBV9 to TRBJ1-4; 10 bases match TRBD1. The CDR3 sequence: CASSRQGAVDVLFF. CDR3 DNA sequence: TGTGCCAGCAGCCGACAGGGGGCCGTTGATGTACTGTTTTTT.